Reported below is one T cell receptor beta chain. The antigen remains unidentified. Per germline, CDR1 MDHEN and CDR2 SYDVKM. The CDR3 loop spans 13 amino acids. V lost 1 base to trimming and J lost 4 bases, with 5 bases between them. These data originate in a study of T cell responses to AZD1222 COVID-19 vaccine. Study-level findings and limits: Mostly white British, mostly female donors; authors suggested clonal diversity may be underestimated. Increased Spike-specific TCR breadth and depth were observed after two AZD1222 doses. Seropositive at baseline were only six AZD1222 recipients.

Measured with immunoSEQ multiplex PCR; TCRdb has only the in-frame clones, and not every one. The top ten clones hold around 1.9% of a sample with more than 150,000 clones, roughly 91% of them seen once. This sample comprised peripheral blood, obtained 28 days after the second AZD1222 dose. The chain is built from TRBV28 and TRBJ1-5; D is uncertain. The TCR comes from an adult who received the AZD1222 COVID-19 vaccine. CDR3 DNA sequence: TGTGCCAGCAGTTTATCCCGGAATCAGCCCCAGCATTTT. This encodes CASSLSRNQPQHF.